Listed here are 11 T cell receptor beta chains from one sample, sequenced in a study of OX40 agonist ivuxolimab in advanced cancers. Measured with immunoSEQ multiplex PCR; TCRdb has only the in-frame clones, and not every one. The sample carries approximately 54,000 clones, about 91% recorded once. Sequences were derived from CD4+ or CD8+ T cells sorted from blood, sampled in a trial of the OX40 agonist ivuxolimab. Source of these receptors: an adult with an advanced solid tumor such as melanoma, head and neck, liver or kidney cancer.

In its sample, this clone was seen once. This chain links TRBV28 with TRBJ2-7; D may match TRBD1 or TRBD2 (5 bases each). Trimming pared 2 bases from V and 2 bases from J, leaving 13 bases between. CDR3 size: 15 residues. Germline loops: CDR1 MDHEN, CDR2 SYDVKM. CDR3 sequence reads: CASSLRGVDAYEQYF. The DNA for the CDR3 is TGTGCCAGCAGTTTACGGGGCGTAGATGCCTACGAGCAGTACTTC.

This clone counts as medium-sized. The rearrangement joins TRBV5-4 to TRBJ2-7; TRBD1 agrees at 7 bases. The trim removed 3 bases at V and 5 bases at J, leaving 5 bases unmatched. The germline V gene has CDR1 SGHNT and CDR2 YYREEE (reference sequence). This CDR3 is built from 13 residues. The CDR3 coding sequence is TGTGCCAGCAGCTCGGGGACAGTTGACGAGCAGTACTTC. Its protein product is CASSSGTVDEQYF.

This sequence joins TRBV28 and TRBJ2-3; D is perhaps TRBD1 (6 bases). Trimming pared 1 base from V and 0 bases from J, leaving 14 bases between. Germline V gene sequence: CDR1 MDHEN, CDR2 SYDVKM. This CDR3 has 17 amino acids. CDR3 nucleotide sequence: TGTGCCAGCAGTTTATCAAAAGGACAGCTTAGCACAGATACGCAGTATTTT. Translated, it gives CASSLSKGQLSTDTQYF.

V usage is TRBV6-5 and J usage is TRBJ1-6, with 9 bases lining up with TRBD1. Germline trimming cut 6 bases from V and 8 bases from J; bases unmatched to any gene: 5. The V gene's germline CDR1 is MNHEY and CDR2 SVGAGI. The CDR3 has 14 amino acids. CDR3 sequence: CASSWTGEDSPLHF. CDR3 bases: TGTGCCAGCAGCTGGACAGGGGAGGATTCACCCCTCCACTTT.

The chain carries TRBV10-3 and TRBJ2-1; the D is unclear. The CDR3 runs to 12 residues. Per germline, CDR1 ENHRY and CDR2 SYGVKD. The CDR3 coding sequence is TGTGCAAACGGCTACAACCCCAATGAGCAGTTCTTC. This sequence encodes CANGYNPNEQFF.

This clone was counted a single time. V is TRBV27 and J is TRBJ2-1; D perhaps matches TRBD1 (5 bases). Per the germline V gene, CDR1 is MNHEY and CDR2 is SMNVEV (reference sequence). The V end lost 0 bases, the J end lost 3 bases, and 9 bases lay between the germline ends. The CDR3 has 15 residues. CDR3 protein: CASSLSPGHYNEQFF. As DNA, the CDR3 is TGTGCCAGCAGTTTATCGCCTGGACACTACAATGAGCAGTTCTTC.

In nucleotides, the CDR3 is TGTGCCAGCAGTTTCGTCGAGTTTGATGAAAAACTGTTTTTT. Translating it yields CASSFVEFDEKLFF. The chain recombines TRBV28 with TRBJ1-4; D is unresolved. The CDR3 has 14 amino acids. The V end lost 3 bases, the J end lost 6 bases, and 11 bases lay between the germline ends. The germline V gene encodes CDR1 MDHEN and CDR2 SYDVKM.

The CDR3 here is CASSSSQGGINSYEQYF. DNA for the CDR3: TGTGCCAGCAGCTCCAGCCAGGGGGGTATCAACTCCTACGAGCAGTACTTC. The J gene is TRBJ2-7, the V gene TRBV13, with a tentative D call TRBD1 (7 bases). Germline CDR1 reads PRHDT; CDR2 reads FYEKMQ (reference sequence). The CDR3 runs 17 residues. The V gene lost 4 bases and the J gene lost 0 bases, with 19 bases spanning the gap.

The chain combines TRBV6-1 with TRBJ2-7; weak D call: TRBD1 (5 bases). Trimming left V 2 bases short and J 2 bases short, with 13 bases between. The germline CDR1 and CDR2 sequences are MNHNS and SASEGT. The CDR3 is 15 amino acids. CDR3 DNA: TGTGCCAGCAGTGAAAGGGGTCCAGTGACCTACGAGCAGTACTTC. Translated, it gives CASSERGPVTYEQYF.

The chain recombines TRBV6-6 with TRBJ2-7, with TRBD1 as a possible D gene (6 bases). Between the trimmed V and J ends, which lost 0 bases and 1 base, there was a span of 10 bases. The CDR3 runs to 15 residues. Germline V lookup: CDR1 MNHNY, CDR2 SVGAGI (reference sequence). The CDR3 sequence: CASSYSDRLSYEQYF. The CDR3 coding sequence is TGTGCCAGCAGTTACTCCGACAGGTTATCCTACGAGCAGTACTTC.

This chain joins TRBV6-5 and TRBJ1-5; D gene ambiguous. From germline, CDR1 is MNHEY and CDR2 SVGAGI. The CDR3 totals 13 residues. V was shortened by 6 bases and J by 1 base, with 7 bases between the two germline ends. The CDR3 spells CASRRQSNQPQHF. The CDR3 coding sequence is TGTGCCAGCAGGCGCCAGAGCAATCAGCCCCAGCATTTT.